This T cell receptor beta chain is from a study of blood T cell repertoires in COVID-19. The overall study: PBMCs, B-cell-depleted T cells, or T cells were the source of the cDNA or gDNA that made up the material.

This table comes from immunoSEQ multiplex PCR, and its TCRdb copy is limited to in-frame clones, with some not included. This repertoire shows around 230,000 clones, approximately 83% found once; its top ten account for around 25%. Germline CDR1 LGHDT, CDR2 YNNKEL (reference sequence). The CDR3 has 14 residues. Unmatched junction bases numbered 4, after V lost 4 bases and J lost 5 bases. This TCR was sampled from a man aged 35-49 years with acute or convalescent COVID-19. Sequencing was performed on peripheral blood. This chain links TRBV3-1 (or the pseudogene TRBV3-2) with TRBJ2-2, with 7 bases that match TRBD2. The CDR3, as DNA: TGTGCCAGCAGCCTTTCACTAGCGACCGGGGAGCTGTTTTTT. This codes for CASSLSLATGELFF.